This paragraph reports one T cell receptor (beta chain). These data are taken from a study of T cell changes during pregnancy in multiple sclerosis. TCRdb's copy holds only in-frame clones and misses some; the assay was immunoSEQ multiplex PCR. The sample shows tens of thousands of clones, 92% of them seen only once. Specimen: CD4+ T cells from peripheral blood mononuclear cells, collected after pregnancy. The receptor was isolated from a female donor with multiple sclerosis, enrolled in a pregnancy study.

The CDR3 bases are TGTGCCAGCAGTTCCCTGAGCGGGGGGCGCACAGATACGCAGTATTTT. Translation: CASSSLSGGRTDTQYF. The V gene is TRBV6-5, the J gene TRBJ2-3; 9 bases map to TRBD2. The CDR3 runs 16 residues. CDR1 is MNHEY and CDR2 is SVGAGI in the germline V gene. The V gene end was trimmed by 4 bases and the J gene end by 1 base; junction bases not matched to a gene: 6.